This entry concerns a single TCR beta chain. The antigen is not known. As processed by the authors: ImmunoSEQ output lacked quality scores and full-length reads, limiting matched filtering. Assay used: immunoSEQ multiplex PCR; TCRdb lists only in-frame clones, some missing. D and trimming come from the DNA, and the V and J calls and clone size come from that table. This sample has 2 million to 2.5 million clones; roughly 90% occur once, and the top ten carry more than 0.35%. The data stem from a study of shared clonotypes between healthy human individuals. Whole-study results and caveats: Naive CD4 clonotype sharing across a few donors was about 5.3%. Estimated richness was generally greater in naive than memory subsets.

The CDR3 sequence is 15 residues long. Germline lookup yields CDR1 SGHNT and CDR2 YENEEA. V shed 5 bases and J shed 4 bases, with 15 bases lying between them. The sequence was collected from a man aged 18 to 30 in good health. Some clones in this sample may be carry-over from other donors' samples. The V and J genes are TRBV11-3 and TRBJ2-1; D possibly corresponds to TRBD2 (6 bases). Sequencing input: naive CD4+ T cells from PBMCs. The subset was: CD45RA+ positively selected. The CDR3 region is CASSPPGLKYNEQFF. CDR3 bases: TGTGCCAGCAGCCCCCCGGGACTTAAGTACAATGAGCAGTTCTTC.